The clone carrying this T cell receptor beta chain was observed many times. These data are taken from a study of CD4 and CD8 cells across lung adenocarcinoma regions. From germline, CDR1 is MNHEY and CDR2 SMNVEV (reference sequence). V lost 5 bases and J 8 bases, leaving 15 bases between the germline ends. The CDR3 sequence is 13 residues long. Each CDR3 protein gets one entry after TCRdb re-called the PCR reads with MiXCR. Of 25,000 to 30,000 distinct CDR3 sequences listed, more than 45% are singletons. The sample was CD8+ T cells from the center of a lung tumor. This rearrangement joins TRBV27 to TRBJ1-2; D is possibly TRBD1 (5 bases). This receptor was identified in a male donor with lung adenocarcinoma. The CD4 and CD8 labels of this study may be unreliable. This CDR3 is CASSQQGAGGYTF. The CDR3 DNA is TGTGCCAGCAGTCAGCAGGGAGCAGGGGGCTACACCTTC.